The following is a T cell receptor beta chain sequence with its context. Its antigen is unknown. It has no much larger one-base neighbor in the sample; base qualities were not kept. The immunoSEQ Assay, a bias-controlled multiplex PCR, was used to amplify TCRbeta CDR3 regions from genomic DNA. The source study handled its data this way. The number of nucleated cells in each sample was estimated from the amplification of reference gene primers within the assay. Sequence reads were collapsed and filtered to measure the absolute abundance of every unique TCRbeta CDR3 rearrangement. For each sample, productive Simpson clonality was calculated as the square root of Simpson's diversity index across productive rearrangements. Not all clones reach the TCRdb copy of this immuneACCESS table, which keeps in-frame sequences only. Checked studies attribute under half of the gap to unresolved V genes and leave the rest unexplained. V, J and clone size reflect that table, while D and trimming were determined from the DNA. This sample has 150,000 or so clones in its table, and roughly 89% of those were observed once. Under 6% of the sample is held by the ten biggest clonotypes.

This record comes from a study of blood T cell repertoires in COVID-19 (dated by TCRdb to 2018 to 2021). Looking at the study overall: Samples covering the acute and convalescent phases of COVID-19 were provided by collaborators in the United States, Italy and Spain. The dataset comprised deeply sampled blood TCRbeta repertoires from subjects exposed to, actively infected with, or recovered from COVID-19. Where available, HLA class I and class II types were taken from metadata supplied by the sample provider and were not determined by assay-based typing. Samples were obtained from the ongoing ImmuneRACE study (first 160 participants) and from over a thousand subjects provided by 6 global collaborators. Sample metadata almost always included a de-identified subject ID, COVID-19 status, age in years and sex. The repertoires were made available in a free public database intended to serve as a resource for research on the immune response to SARS-CoV-2. The prospective study material was composed of cDNA or gDNA derived from T cells, B-cell-depleted T cells, or PBMCs.

Collaborating institutions collected whole blood in K2EDTA tubes following their own protocols. For TCRbeta analysis, collaborators shipped samples as frozen whole blood, isolated PBMCs, or DNA extracted from either of those sample types. The CDR3 numbers 13 residues from cysteine through phenylalanine. Only CDR3 DNA remains: 39 bases, in frame from the first base. Sequences SGHDT (CDR1) and YYEEEE (CDR2) are obtained from the germline V gene. V is shortened by 0 bases, J by 7 bases, and the region joining them spans 5 bases. Overall study outcomes, separate from this receptor: The amount of clinical and demographic metadata varied by source and participant and was provided uncurated.

The chain employs TRBV5-6 and TRBJ1-6, with the D segment identity uncertain. The source material was peripheral blood. The origin of this receptor is a human donor in a cohort sampled during active COVID-19. The DNA reads as follows: TGTGCCAGCAGCTTGGCGGTCAATTCACCCCTCCACTTT. It translates to CASSLAVNSPLHF. Where the CDR3 stops, the reference TRBV5-6 and TRBJ1-6 genes take over; the full variable domain is DAGVTQSPTHLIKTRGQQVTLRCSPKSGHDTVSWYQQALGQGPQFIFQYYEEEERQRGNFPDRFSGHQFPNYSSELNVNALLLGDSALYLCASSLAVNSPLHFGNGTRLTVT.